These T cell receptor beta chains were read from a single sample in a study of blood T cell repertoires in COVID-19. Only in-frame clones appear in the TCRdb table, and some are missing; sequencing was by immunoSEQ multiplex PCR. The sample has 250,000 or so clones, 65% to 85% seen once. The sequencing sample was made of peripheral blood. Receptors were obtained from a middle-aged woman who had recovered from COVID-19. The CDR3 runs from the conserved cysteine through the conserved F or W. D genes are given only for firm matches. Rows may omit the clone size; those that give it use once, few, many or a size class.

TRBJ2-5	.	TRBV10-3	.	CAISASPAVTQYF	TGTGCCATCAGTGCCTCCCCGGCGGTGACCCAGTACTTC
TRBJ2-1	TRBD2	TRBV11-2	once	CASSLQRGDHNEQFF	TGTGCCAGCAGCTTACAGCGGGGGGACCACAATGAGCAGTTCTTC
TRBJ1-2	.	TRBV30	once	CAWSVSGAGGYTF	TGTGCCTGGAGTGTGTCAGGGGCTGGTGGCTACACCTTC
TRBJ2-1	.	TRBV6-5	.	CASRQGNEQFF	TGTGCCAGCAGGCAGGGGAATGAGCAGTTCTTC
TRBJ2-1	.	TRBV18	.	CASSPGLHNEQFF	TGTGCCAGCTCACCGGGACTTCACAATGAGCAGTTCTTC
TRBJ2-7	TRBD2	TRBV5-4	.	CASSLFATSGGEQYF	TGTGCCAGCAGCTTGTTCGCGACTAGCGGGGGAGAGCAGTACTTC
TRBJ2-1	.	TRBV2	.	CASSERTAVNEQFF	TGTGCCAGCAGTGAGAGGACAGCGGTAAATGAGCAGTTCTTC
TRBJ1-1	.	TRBV7-9	.	CASSPSGGNTEAFF	TGTGCCAGCAGCCCCTCCGGGGGGAACACTGAAGCTTTCTTT
TRBJ2-3	TRBD2	TRBV19	.	CASSISGGRGTDTQYF	TGTGCCAGTAGTATCAGCGGGGGGCGCGGCACAGATACGCAGTATTTT
TRBJ2-6	.	TRBV11-3	.	CASWAGQGLAGANVLTF	TGTGCCAGCTGGGCCGGGCAGGGGCTCGCCGGGGCCAACGTCCTGACTTTC
TRBJ2-2	TRBD1	TRBV10-1	.	CASSENLDRRNTGELFF	TGCGCCAGCAGTGAAAATTTGGACAGGAGGAACACCGGGGAGCTGTTTTTT
TRBJ1-1	.	TRBV12-3/TRBV12-4	.	CASSLYDRREAFF	TGTGCCAGCAGTCTATACGACAGGAGGGAAGCTTTCTTT
TRBJ2-2	TRBD2	TRBV6-5	.	CASSWRTSGTGELFF	TGTGCCAGCAGTTGGAGGACTAGCGGGACCGGGGAGCTGTTTTTT
TRBJ1-5	TRBD1	TRBV7-9	.	CASSPGTGGDQPQHF	TGTGCCAGCAGCCCCGGGACAGGGGGCGATCAGCCCCAGCATTTT
TRBJ1-3	.	TRBV7-2	.	CASSLGGGPGNTIYF	TGTGCCAGCAGCTTAGGCGGGGGGCCTGGAAACACCATATATTTT
TRBJ2-7	TRBD1	TRBV5-5	.	CASSFAGTGEEEQYF	TGTGCCAGCAGCTTTGCCGGGACAGGGGAAGAGGAGCAGTACTTC
TRBJ2-7	.	TRBV28	.	CASSFIQGSYEQYF	TGTGCCAGCAGTTTCATTCAGGGCTCCTACGAGCAGTACTTC
TRBJ2-7	TRBD2	TRBV5-1	.	CASSQPGLAGGQWSYEQYF	TGCGCCAGCAGCCAACCGGGACTAGCGGGGGGGCAATGGTCCTACGAGCAGTACTTC
TRBJ1-1	.	TRBV14	.	CASSRRSTEAFF	TGTGCCAGCAGCCGGAGGAGCACTGAAGCTTTCTTT
TRBJ2-1	TRBD2	TRBV3-1/TRBV3-2	.	CASSRLAGGELFF	TGTGCCAGCAGCCGACTAGCGGGGGGCGAACTGTTCTTC
TRBJ1-4	.	TRBV5-1	.	CASSLEGTTNEKLFF	TGCGCCAGCAGCTTGGAGGGGACAACTAATGAAAAACTGTTTTTT
TRBJ2-7	.	TRBV18	.	CASSQPGLYEQYF	TGTGCCAGCTCTCAGCCGGGATTATACGAGCAGTACTTC